This T cell receptor (beta chain) derives from a study of cytomegalovirus exposure and HLA in healthy donors. Study summary: Researchers previously reported finding 90 million to 130 million unique TCR beta sequences from roughly 180 million T cells. Findings of the study overall: A later analysis linked a missense DCLRE1C variant to TCR beta V- and J-gene trimming. Previously analyzed data showed that most TCR beta V segments were productive at a frequency of about 87% or about 30%.

Looked up from germline, CDR1 is LGHNA and CDR2 is YNFKEQ. V lost 4 bases and J lost 5, with 14 bases in between. CDR3 length equals 14 residues. Remarks on this clone: The antigen is unknown.

In the PCR, 60 Vbeta and 13 Jbeta primers were used. The authors' processing: A follow-up analysis tallied tens of millions of unique TCR beta chains, roughly 9.9 million shared. TCRdb's table, derived via immunoSEQ multiplex PCR, lists solely in-frame clones and lacks some. That table supplies the V and J calls and clone size; D and trimming were determined from the DNA. Here the sample spans roughly 180,000 clones, around 77% being singletons. The chain links TRBV4-2 to TRBJ2-5, with D possibly TRBD2 on 6 matching bases. The sequence came from a woman in her thirties in good health and CMV-seronegative. The specimen was PBMCs. The CDR3 here is CASSPRLVGETQYF. CDR3 in DNA: TGTGCCAGCAGCCCTAGACTAGTTGGTGAGACCCAGTACTTC.